This TCR beta chain came from a study of identical twins. TCRdb reanalysed the 5' RACE reads using MiXCR and keeps one entry per CDR3 protein. The sample includes a few hundred thousand distinct CDR3 sequences, around 15% of them seen just once. This CDR3 has 14 residues. Germline values: CDR1 SGHTA, CDR2 FQGNSA. V shed 5 bases and J 6 bases; nucleotides not matched to a gene: 3. This clonotype was counted at least ten times. These same records also appear under a second study, on yellow fever vaccine responses in identical twins.

The clonotype was recovered from a woman between 18 and 29 years old in good health. The sample consisted of CD4+ T cells sorted from blood. V usage is TRBV7-2 and J usage is TRBJ2-1; 11 bases match TRBD2. CDR3 in DNA: TGTGCCAGCAGCCCGGGACTAGCGGTCAATGAGCAGTTCTTC. Amino acids: CASSPGLAVNEQFF.